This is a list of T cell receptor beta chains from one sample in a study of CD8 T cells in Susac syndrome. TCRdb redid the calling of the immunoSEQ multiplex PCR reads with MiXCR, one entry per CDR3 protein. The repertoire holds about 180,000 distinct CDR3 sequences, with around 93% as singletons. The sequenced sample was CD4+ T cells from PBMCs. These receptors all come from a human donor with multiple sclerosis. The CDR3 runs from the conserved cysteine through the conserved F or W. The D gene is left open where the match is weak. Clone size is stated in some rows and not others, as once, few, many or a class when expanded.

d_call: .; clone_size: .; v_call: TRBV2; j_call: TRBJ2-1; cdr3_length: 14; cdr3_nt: TGTGCCAGCACCACAGCTGACCCTGGTAATGAGCAGTTCTTC; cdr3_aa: CASTTADPGNEQFF
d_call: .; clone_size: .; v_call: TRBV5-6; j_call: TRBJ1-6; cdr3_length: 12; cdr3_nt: TGTGCCAGCAGCTTTCTCGAGGGGACCCTCCACTTT; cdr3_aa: CASSFLEGTLHF
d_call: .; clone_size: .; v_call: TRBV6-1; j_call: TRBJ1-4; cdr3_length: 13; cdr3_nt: TGTGCCAGCAGACAGGGACAAGGAGAAAAACTGTTTTTT; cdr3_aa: CASRQGQGEKLFF
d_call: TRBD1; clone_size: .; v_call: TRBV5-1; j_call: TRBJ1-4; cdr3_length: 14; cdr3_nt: TGCGCCAGCAGCTCACAGGGGGTGTTAGAAAAACTGTTTTTT; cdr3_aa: CASSSQGVLEKLFF
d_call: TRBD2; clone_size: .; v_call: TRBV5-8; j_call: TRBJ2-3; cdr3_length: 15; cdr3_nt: TGTGCCAGCAGAATGAGCGGGGGACGCACAGATACGCAGTATTTT; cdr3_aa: CASRMSGGRTDTQYF
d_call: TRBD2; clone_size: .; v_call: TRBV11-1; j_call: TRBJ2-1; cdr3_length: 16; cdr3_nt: TGTGCCAGCAGCGGACCCTCTAGCGGGAGTCCGAGAGAGCAGTTCTTC; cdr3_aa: CASSGPSSGSPREQFF
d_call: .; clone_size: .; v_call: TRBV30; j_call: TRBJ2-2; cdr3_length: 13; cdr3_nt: TGTGCCTGCGGGGACGGGAACACCGGGGAGCTGTTTTTT; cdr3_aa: CACGDGNTGELFF
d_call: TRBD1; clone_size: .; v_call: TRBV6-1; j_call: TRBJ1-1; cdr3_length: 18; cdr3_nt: TGTGCCAGCCGCCTGGGACAGCCCAGGGGAGGTTTGGACACTGAAGCTTTCTTT; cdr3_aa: CASRLGQPRGGLDTEAFF
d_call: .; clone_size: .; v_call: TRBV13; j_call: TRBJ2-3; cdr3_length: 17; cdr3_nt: TGTGCCAGCAGCCACACCCGGGGCGCTCTACGCACAGATACGCAGTATTTT; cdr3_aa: CASSHTRGALRTDTQYF
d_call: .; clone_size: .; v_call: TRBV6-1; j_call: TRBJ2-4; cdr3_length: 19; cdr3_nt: TGTGCCAGCAGCCTTCGGACAAGTCGTTACCCGCTAGCCAAAAACATTCAGTACTTC; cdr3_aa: CASSLRTSRYPLAKNIQYF
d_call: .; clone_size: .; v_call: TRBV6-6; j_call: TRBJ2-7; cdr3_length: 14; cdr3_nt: TGTGCCAGCAGTTACCGGGAGAGCTCCTACGAGCAGTACTTC; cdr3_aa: CASSYRESSYEQYF
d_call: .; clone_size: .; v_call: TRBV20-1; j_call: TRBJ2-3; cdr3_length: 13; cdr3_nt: TGCAGCGAGACCGGGGTCGGCACAGATACGCAGTATTTT; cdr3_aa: CSETGVGTDTQYF
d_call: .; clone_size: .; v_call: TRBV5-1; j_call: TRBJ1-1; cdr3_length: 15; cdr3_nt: TGCGCCAGCAGATCGAGGGAAGGGGGGCGAACTGAAGCTTTCTTT; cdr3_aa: CASRSREGGRTEAFF
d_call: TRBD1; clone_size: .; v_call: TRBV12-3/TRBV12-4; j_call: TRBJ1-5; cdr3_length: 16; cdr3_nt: TGTGCCAGCAGTTCAAAACCGGGACAGGATTATCAGCCCCAGCATTTT; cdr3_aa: CASSSKPGQDYQPQHF
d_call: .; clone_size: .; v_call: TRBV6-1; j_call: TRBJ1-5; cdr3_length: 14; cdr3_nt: TGTGCCAGCACAGTGGCCGCTTACAATCAGCCCCAGCATTTT; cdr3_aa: CASTVAAYNQPQHF
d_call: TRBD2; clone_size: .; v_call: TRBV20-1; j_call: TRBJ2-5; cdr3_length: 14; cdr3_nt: TGCAGTGCTAGTAAAGAGCTAGCGGTGGAGACCCAGTACTTC; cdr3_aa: CSASKELAVETQYF
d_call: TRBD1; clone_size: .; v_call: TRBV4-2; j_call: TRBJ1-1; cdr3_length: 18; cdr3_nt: TGTGCCAGCAGTCCTCCAGGGGGCGAGAGTCCTATGAACACTGAAGCTTTCTTT; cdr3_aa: CASSPPGGESPMNTEAFF
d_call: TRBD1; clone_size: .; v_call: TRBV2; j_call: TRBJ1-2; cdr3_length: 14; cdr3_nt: TGTGCCAGCAACGAAAGGACAGGAACCTATGGCTACACCTTC; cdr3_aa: CASNERTGTYGYTF
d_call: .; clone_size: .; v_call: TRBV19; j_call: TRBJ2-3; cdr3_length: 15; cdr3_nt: TGTGCCAGTAGGTCGGGGGAACCCAGCACAGATACGCAGTATTTT; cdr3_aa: CASRSGEPSTDTQYF
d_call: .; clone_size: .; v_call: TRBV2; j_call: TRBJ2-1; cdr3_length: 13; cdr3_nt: TGTGCCAGCAGTGAAGGGCCTACGTATGAGCAGTTCTTC; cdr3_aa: CASSEGPTYEQFF
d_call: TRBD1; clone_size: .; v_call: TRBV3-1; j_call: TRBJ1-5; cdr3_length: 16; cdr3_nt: TGTGCCAGCAGTGGGACAGGGGATCGAAGCAATCAGCCCCAGCATTTT; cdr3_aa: CASSGTGDRSNQPQHF
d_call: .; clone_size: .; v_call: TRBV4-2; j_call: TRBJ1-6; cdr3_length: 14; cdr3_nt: TGTGCCAGCAGCCAAGATTTTAATAATTCACCCCTCCACTTT; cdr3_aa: CASSQDFNNSPLHF
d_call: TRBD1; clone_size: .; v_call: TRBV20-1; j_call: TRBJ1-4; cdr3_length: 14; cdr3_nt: TGCAGTGCTACTCAGGGGGCCGCTAATGAAAAACTGTTTTTT; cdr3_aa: CSATQGAANEKLFF
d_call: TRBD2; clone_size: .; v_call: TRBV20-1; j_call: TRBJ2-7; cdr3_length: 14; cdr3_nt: TGCAGTGCGGTTCGGACTAGCGGATCCTACGAGCAGTACTTC; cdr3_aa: CSAVRTSGSYEQYF
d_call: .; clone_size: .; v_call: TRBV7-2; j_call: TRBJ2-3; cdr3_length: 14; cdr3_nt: TGTGCCAGCAGCCCCACTAGCCGGGTAGATACGCAGTATTTT; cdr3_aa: CASSPTSRVDTQYF
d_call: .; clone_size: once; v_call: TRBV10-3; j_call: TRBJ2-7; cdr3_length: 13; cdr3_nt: TGTGCCATCAGTGGGCGCCTAAATTACGAGCAGTACTTC; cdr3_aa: CAISGRLNYEQYF
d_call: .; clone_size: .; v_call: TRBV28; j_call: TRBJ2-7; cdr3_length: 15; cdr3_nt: TGTGCCAGCAGCTCCTCCGGGACCTCAGGCTACGAGCAGTACTTC; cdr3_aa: CASSSSGTSGYEQYF
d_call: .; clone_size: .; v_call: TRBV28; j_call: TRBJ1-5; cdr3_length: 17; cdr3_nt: TGTGCCAGCAGTTACACCCAAGACAGGCGAAACAATCAGCCCCAGCATTTT; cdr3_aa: CASSYTQDRRNNQPQHF
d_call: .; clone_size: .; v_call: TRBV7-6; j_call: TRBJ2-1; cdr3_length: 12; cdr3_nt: TGTGCCAGCGAAGGGGAGCCGGGGAAAAAGTTCTTC; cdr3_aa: CASEGEPGKKFF
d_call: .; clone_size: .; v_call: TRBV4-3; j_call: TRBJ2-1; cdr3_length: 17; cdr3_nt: TGCGCCAGCAGCCAAGATCCGAGGGGGTCGACCTACAATGAGCAGTTCTTC; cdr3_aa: CASSQDPRGSTYNEQFF
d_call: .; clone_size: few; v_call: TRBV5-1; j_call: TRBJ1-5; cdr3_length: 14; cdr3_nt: TGCGCCAGCAGCTTGTCCGGGGTAGAACAGCCCCAGCATTTT; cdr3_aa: CASSLSGVEQPQHF
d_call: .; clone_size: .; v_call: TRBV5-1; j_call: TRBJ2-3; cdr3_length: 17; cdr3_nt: TGCGCCAGCAGCTTGGCCTCTAGGGGGGAAAGCACAGATACGCAGTATTTT; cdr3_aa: CASSLASRGESTDTQYF
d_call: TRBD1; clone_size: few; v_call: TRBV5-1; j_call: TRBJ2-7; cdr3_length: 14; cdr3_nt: TGCGCCAGCAGCGTCTACGGGACAGGGAACGAGCAGTACTTC; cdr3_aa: CASSVYGTGNEQYF
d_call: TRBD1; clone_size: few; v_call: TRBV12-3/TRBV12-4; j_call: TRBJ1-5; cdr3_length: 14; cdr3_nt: TGTGCCAGCAGTTTACAGGGGGGCAATCAGCCCCAGCATTTT; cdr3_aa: CASSLQGGNQPQHF
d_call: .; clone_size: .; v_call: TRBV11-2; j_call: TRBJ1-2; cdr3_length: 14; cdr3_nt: TGTGCCAGCAGCTTAGGGGACACCCACTATGGCTACACCTTC; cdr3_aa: CASSLGDTHYGYTF
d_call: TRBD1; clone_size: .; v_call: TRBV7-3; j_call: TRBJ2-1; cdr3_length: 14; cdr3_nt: TGTGCCAGCTCCGGGACAGGGGGAGTAAATGAGCAGTTCTTC; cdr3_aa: CASSGTGGVNEQFF
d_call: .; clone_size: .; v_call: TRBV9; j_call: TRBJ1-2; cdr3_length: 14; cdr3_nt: TGTGCCAGCAGCGTAAATCCAGGGGTCTATGGCTACACCTTC; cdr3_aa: CASSVNPGVYGYTF
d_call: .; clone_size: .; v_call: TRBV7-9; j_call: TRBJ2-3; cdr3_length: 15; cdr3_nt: TGTGCCAGCAGCTTAGTGGGGGGCAGCGCAGATACGCAGTATTTT; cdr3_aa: CASSLVGGSADTQYF
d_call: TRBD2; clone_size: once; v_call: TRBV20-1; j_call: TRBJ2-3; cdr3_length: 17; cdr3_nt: TGCAGTGCTAGAGATAAATCTAGCGGGAGATGGACAGATACGCAGTATTTT; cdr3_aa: CSARDKSSGRWTDTQYF
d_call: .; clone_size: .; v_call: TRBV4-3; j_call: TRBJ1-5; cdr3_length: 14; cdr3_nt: TGCGCCAGCAGCCAAGATCTTGGTAATCAGCCCCAGCATTTT; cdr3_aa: CASSQDLGNQPQHF
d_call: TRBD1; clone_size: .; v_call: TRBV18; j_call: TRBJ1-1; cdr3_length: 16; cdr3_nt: TGTGCCAGCTCACCCACGGGACAGGGACGAGACACTGAAGCTTTCTTT; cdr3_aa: CASSPTGQGRDTEAFF